The 27 T cell receptor beta chains in this list originate from one sample, sequenced in a study of blood T cell repertoires in COVID-19. Data came from immunoSEQ multiplex PCR; TCRdb stores just in-frame clones and leaves some out. Of about 150,000 clones listed, around 82% are singletons. Sequenced sample: peripheral blood. These receptors all come from a woman older than 75 with acute or convalescent COVID-19.

This clone was seen repeatedly, ten times or more. The CDR3 DNA sequence: TGTGCCAGCAGCCCACACAGTACGACCTACGAGCAGTACTTC. Protein: CASSPHSTTYEQYF. V and J are TRBV7-9 and TRBJ2-7, with no clear D. CDR1 SEHNR and CDR2 FQNEAQ come from the germline V gene (reference sequence). This CDR3 has 14 residues. V was cut by 5 bases and J by 2 bases, with 13 bases left in between.

The V call is TRBV7-2, the J call TRBJ1-1; no reliable D call. With 1 base removed from V and 2 bases from J, the gap between germline ends came to 5 bases. This CDR3 is 13 amino acids long. In germline, CDR1 is SGHTA, CDR2 FQGNSA. The CDR3 region has the DNA TGTGCCAGCAGCTTAGAGCTAAACACTGAAGCTTTCTTT. This codes for CASSLELNTEAFF.

This chain links TRBV19 with TRBJ1-5; TRBD1 aligns across 8 bases. Per germline, CDR1 LNHDA and CDR2 SQIVND (reference sequence). With 9 bases clipped from V and 4 bases from J, the junction kept 5 bases outside the gene matches. This CDR3 region has 13 residues. The CDR3 sequence is CASGQGPNQPQHF. The CDR3 nucleotides read TGTGCCAGCGGACAGGGTCCAAATCAGCCCCAGCATTTT.

The chain recombines TRBV3-1 (or the pseudogene TRBV3-2) with TRBJ2-1; D unresolved. Germline V gives CDR1 LGHDT, CDR2 YNNKEL (reference sequence). The CDR3 consists of 13 residues. The V gene lost 4 bases and the J gene lost 4 bases, with 8 bases spanning the gap. The CDR3 bases are TGTGCCAGCAGCCCCGGGTCTTACAATGAGCAGTTCTTC. This translates into CASSPGSYNEQFF.

The chain is built from TRBV30 and TRBJ2-3; a weak D match, TRBD1 (7 bases). V was cut by 4 bases and J by 3 bases, with 14 bases left in between. Germline V gene sequence: CDR1 GTSNPN, CDR2 SVGIG (reference sequence). The CDR3 sequence is 14 residues long. The CDR3 protein is CAWNTGEETDTQYF. The CDR3 bases are TGTGCCTGGAATACAGGGGAGGAGACAGATACGCAGTATTTT. The whole variable domain, filled in from reference TRBV30 and TRBJ2-3, reads SQTIHQWPATLVQPVGSPLSLECTVEGTSNPNLYWYRQAAGRGLQLLFYSVGIGQISSEVPQNLSASRPQDRQFILSSKKLLLSDSGFYLCAWNTGEETDTQYFGPGTRLTVL.

This chain links TRBV7-9 with TRBJ2-1, with 8 bases fitting TRBD1. With V trimmed by 5 bases and J by 2 bases, 8 bases remained unmatched. This CDR3 spans 16 amino acids. Per germline, CDR1 SEHNR and CDR2 FQNEAQ (reference sequence). CDR3 loop: CASSRQRTGTYNEQFF. The DNA of the CDR3 is TGTGCCAGCAGCCGACAACGGACAGGGACCTACAATGAGCAGTTCTTC. The whole variable domain, remainder taken from reference TRBV7-9 and TRBJ2-1, is DTGVSQNPRHKITKRGQNVTFRCDPISEHNRLYWYRQTLGQGPEFLTYFQNEAQLEKSRLLSDRFSAERPKGSFSTLEIQRTEQGDSAMYLCASSRQRTGTYNEQFFGPGTRLTVL.

V is TRBV5-4 and J is TRBJ2-5; 12 bases map to TRBD2. CDR1 is SGHNT and CDR2 is YYREEE in the germline V gene (reference sequence). The CDR3 runs 16 residues. The V gene end was trimmed by 2 bases and the J gene end by 5 bases; junction bases not matched to a gene: 7. The CDR3 DNA is TGTGCCAGCAGCTTCTCTAGCGGGAGGGCTGGTGAGACCCAGTACTTC. It translates to CASSFSSGRAGETQYF.

This chain joins TRBV3-1 (or the pseudogene TRBV3-2) and TRBJ1-2, with D tentatively TRBD1 (6 bases). This CDR3 comprises 15 residues. Germline CDR1 and CDR2: LGHDT and YNNKEL (reference sequence). V was clipped by 4 bases and J by 3 bases, with 15 bases between them. CDR3 DNA: TGTGCCAGCAGCCTCCGTTCGGACAGATACTATGGCTACACCTTC. Encoded protein: CASSLRSDRYYGYTF.

The gene calls are TRBV7-6 and TRBJ2-3; 8 bases are a match to TRBD2. V was pared by 2 bases and J by 1 base, with 8 bases of the junction left unmatched. Germline values: CDR1 SGHVS, CDR2 FNYEAQ. The CDR3 has 17 amino acids. This CDR3 is CASSLLTSGSGTDTQYF. The CDR3 DNA reads as TGTGCCAGCAGCTTATTGACGAGCGGGAGCGGCACAGATACGCAGTATTTT.

The V and J genes are TRBV6-1 and TRBJ2-3; 8 bases match TRBD2. The germline gives CDR1 MNHNS, CDR2 SASEGT. Trimming removed 2 bases from V and 7 bases from J; junction bases left unmatched: 17. The CDR3 runs to 18 residues. CDR3 sequence (DNA): TGTGCCAGCAGTGAACCTGCGGGGGGCGCCCCCACACACCATACGCAGTATTTT. Translated, it gives CASSEPAGGAPTHHTQYF.

This clone was recorded once. The CDR3 coding sequence is TGTGCCAGCTCACCTCGGACTAGTAGGGAGACCCAGTACTTC. Its translation is CASSPRTSRETQYF. The V gene is TRBV18, the J gene TRBJ2-5, with 7 bases aligning to TRBD2. The V gene's germline CDR1 is KGHSH and CDR2 LQKENI. The CDR3 totals 14 residues. V gave up 3 bases and J gave up 5 bases; unmatched junction bases: 6.

The chain couples TRBV18 to TRBJ2-7; 9 nucleotides match TRBD2. V dropped 6 bases and J dropped 2; count of bases not matched to a gene: 14. This CDR3 comprises 17 residues. Germline V gene lookup returns CDR1 KGHSH and CDR2 LQKENI. In DNA form, the CDR3 reads TGTGCCAGCTCGCCTATCCCCGCGGGAGGGCTCCCCTACGAGCAGTACTTC. It translates to CASSPIPAGGLPYEQYF.

J is TRBJ1-1 and V is TRBV5-1, with D perhaps TRBD1 (5 bases). Trimming stripped 0 bases from V and 7 bases from J, with 13 bases between. The length of the CDR3 is 14 residues. The germline V gene encodes CDR1 SGHRS and CDR2 YFSETQ. This CDR3 reads CASSLVGQEGEAFF. As DNA, the CDR3 is TGCGCCAGCAGCTTGGTGGGGCAGGAGGGTGAAGCTTTCTTT.

CDR3 nucleotide sequence: TGTGCCAGCAGCTGGGGACAGGGGAACTACGAGCAGTACTTC. Its translation: CASSWGQGNYEQYF. J is TRBJ2-7 and V is TRBV5-4; TRBD1 matches 10 bases. The CDR3 length is 14 residues. V was pared by 3 bases and J by 3 bases, with 3 bases of the junction left unmatched. The V gene's germline CDR1 is SGHNT and CDR2 YYREEE (reference sequence). Supplemented by reference TRBV5-4 and TRBJ2-7, the full variable domain reads ETGVTQSPTHLIKTRGQQVTLRCSSQSGHNTVSWYQQALGQGPQFIFQYYREEENGRGNFPPRFSGLQFPNYSSELNVNALELDDSALYLCASSWGQGNYEQYFGPGTRLTVT.

V is TRBV2 and J is TRBJ1-3; D gene unclear. The CDR3 extends over 14 amino acids. Germline V CDR1 and CDR2: SNHLY, FYNNEI. The ends were cut back, 7 bases at V and 0 bases at J, with 10 bases in the middle. CDR3 DNA: TGTGCCAGCATCGCGGGTTCCTCTGGAAACACCATATATTTT. Residues: CASIAGSSGNTIYF.

V is TRBV2 and J is TRBJ1-4, with 7 bases fitting TRBD1. Losses at the gene ends were 5 bases for V and 5 bases for J; bases not matched to a gene: 8. Germline V lookup: CDR1 SNHLY, CDR2 FYNNEI. The CDR3 has 15 residues. In nucleotides, the CDR3 is TGTGCCAGCAGTTATCGGACAGGCCGAAATGAAAAACTGTTTTTT. Protein product: CASSYRTGRNEKLFF. The full variable domain, in which reference TRBV2 and TRBJ1-4 provide the parts outside the CDR3, is EPEVTQTPSHQVTQMGQEVILRCVPISNHLYFYWYRQILGQKVEFLVSFYNNEISEKSEIFDDQFSVERPDGSNFTLKIRSTKLEDSAMYFCASSYRTGRNEKLFFGSGTQLSVL.

This chain joins TRBV9 and TRBJ2-1; 7 bases map to TRBD2. The CDR3 covers 16 residues. Germline CDR1 and CDR2: SGDLS and YYNGEE. V gave up 4 bases and J gave up 4 bases; unmatched junction bases: 11. The CDR3: CASSSRAGMGYNEQFF. The CDR3 DNA reads TGTGCCAGCAGCTCTCGAGCGGGAATGGGATACAATGAGCAGTTCTTC. Looking up the rest from reference TRBV9 and TRBJ2-1 gives the full variable domain: DSGVTQTPKHLITATGQRVTLRCSPRSGDLSVYWYQQSLDQGLQFLIQYYNGEERAKGNILERFSAQQFPDLHSELNLSSLELGDSALYFCASSSRAGMGYNEQFFGPGTRLTVL.

J is TRBJ2-3 and V is TRBV7-2; the D is unclear. V dropped 5 bases and J dropped 3 bases, with 18 bases sitting between them. Germline assignment: CDR1 SGHTA and CDR2 FQGNSA. CDR3 length: 16 amino acids. The CDR3 DNA follows: TGTGCCAGCAGCCCCCCTTCCGGTTCCGGGACAGATACGCAGTATTTT. Translated: CASSPPSGSGTDTQYF.

The gene calls are TRBV29-1 and TRBJ2-3; maybe TRBD1 (6 bases). Germline CDR1 is SQVTM and CDR2 is ANQGSEA. The CDR3 extends over 13 amino acids. The ends were cut back, 5 bases at V and 1 base at J, with 10 bases in the middle. The CDR3 DNA reads TGCAGCGTTCAGGGGTCGGGCACAGATACGCAGTATTTT. It is translated as CSVQGSGTDTQYF.

The V and J genes are TRBV15 and TRBJ2-1; a weak D match, TRBD2 (6 bases). The length of the CDR3 is 15 residues. V was cut by 8 bases and J by 0 bases, with 14 bases left in between. In germline, CDR1 is LNHNV, CDR2 YYDKDF (reference sequence). CDR3 sequence reads: CATARGGRSYNEQFF. The CDR3 coding sequence is TGTGCCACCGCGCGCGGAGGGCGCTCCTACAATGAGCAGTTCTTC.

The chain links TRBV30 to TRBJ2-3; D perhaps matches TRBD2 (6 bases). This CDR3 contains 15 residues. Germline V gives CDR1 GTSNPN, CDR2 SVGIG (reference sequence). Trimming stripped 0 bases from V and 1 base from J, with 11 bases between. CDR3 DNA sequence: TGTGCCTGGAGTGTAGTAGGCGGGGGCACAGATACGCAGTATTTT. Amino acid sequence: CAWSVVGGGTDTQYF.

The chain links TRBV12-3 or TRBV12-4 to TRBJ2-7, with a possible D match to TRBD1 (7 bases). The CDR3 has 12 residues. The germline V and J ends were trimmed by 7 bases and 7 bases, with 14 bases remaining between them. In nucleotides, the CDR3 is TGTGCCAGCAAAGAGGGGGCGGGAGAGCAGTACTTC. Its translation: CASKEGAGEQYF.

This chain uses TRBV5-1 with TRBJ2-2; 10 nucleotides align to TRBD2. Germline loops: CDR1 SGHRS, CDR2 YFSETQ. Unmatched junction bases numbered 10, after V lost 2 bases and J lost 6 bases. This CDR3 has 17 residues. The CDR3 nucleotides read TGCGCCAGCAGCTTCGGCTCCGGGACTAGCGTGGCCGGGGAGCTGTTTTTT. Translated: CASSFGSGTSVAGELFF.

This chain joins TRBV18 and TRBJ2-4; 7 nucleotides align to TRBD1. After removal of 5 bases from V and 5 bases from J, the junction contained 6 bases not matched to a gene. The CDR3 is 14 amino acids. Germline-derived CDR1 and CDR2 are KGHSH and LQKENI. The CDR3 nucleotides read TGTGCCAGCTCAAGGGGACAGCTAGAAAACATTCAGTACTTC. Residues: CASSRGQLENIQYF.

The V gene is TRBV5-5, the J gene TRBJ1-5; D unclear. CDR3 length: 13 residues. Germline values: CDR1 SGHKS, CDR2 YYEKEE (reference sequence). Trimming cost V 4 bases and J 4 bases, with 9 bases left between them. The CDR3 protein is CASSRAVNQPQHF. In DNA, the CDR3 is TGTGCCAGCAGCCGAGCGGTTAATCAGCCCCAGCATTTT.

The rearrangement joins TRBV18 to TRBJ1-2, with 10 bases matching TRBD1. The CDR3 runs 16 residues. Trimming removed 2 bases from V and 6 bases from J; junction bases left unmatched: 9. Looked up from germline, CDR1 is KGHSH and CDR2 is LQKENI. The CDR3 region is CASSPIYGTGDDGYTF. The CDR3 bases are TGTGCCAGCTCACCAATCTACGGGACAGGGGACGATGGCTACACCTTC.

The chain employs TRBV6-1 and TRBJ1-4; D call uncertain. With 2 bases removed from V and 0 bases from J, the gap between germline ends came to 10 bases. The CDR3 extends over 16 amino acids. CDR1 and CDR2 (germline): MNHNS, SASEGT. Here the CDR3 DNA reads TGTGCCAGCAGTGAACCCCCGGGAACAACTAATGAAAAACTGTTTTTT. Amino acids: CASSEPPGTTNEKLFF.